This TCR beta chain was identified in a study of blood T cell repertoires in COVID-19. Turning to the study itself: In each case, the material was cDNA or gDNA derived from T cells, B-cell-depleted T cells, or PBMCs.

The germline V and J ends were trimmed by 7 bases and 8 bases, with 14 bases remaining between them. There are 12 residues in the CDR3. Germline CDR1 reads MDHEN; CDR2 reads SYDVKM. The authors' processing: Reference gene primer amplification yielded estimated nucleated cell counts. Produced via immunoSEQ multiplex PCR; TCRdb's table is partial and in-frame only. V and J calls and clone size are copied from that table; D and trimming were computed from the DNA. The data contain 250,000 to 350,000 clones, 75% to 90% of them seen just once; the ten biggest clones take up about an eighth. The J gene is TRBJ1-2, the V gene TRBV28; D remains unclear. Sample: peripheral blood. The clonotype was recovered from a woman aged 70 to 79 with COVID-19, enrolled during active disease. This CDR3 is CASISRSGGYTF. DNA for the CDR3: TGTGCCAGCATCTCAAGGAGTGGGGGCTACACCTTC.